The next 10 T cell receptor beta chains were all read from a single sample in a study of shared clonotypes between healthy human individuals. The table came from immunoSEQ multiplex PCR; TCRdb's copy has only in-frame clones and leaves some out. The sample lists some 2,000,000 clones; roughly 96% were seen once. The sequenced sample consisted of naive CD4+ T cells sorted from blood. Subset here: CD45RA+ positively selected. Receptors were obtained from a young man in good health.

The CDR3 region has the DNA TGTGCCTGGAGTGAAGGATTTACCTACGAGCAGTACTTC. Translation: CAWSEGFTYEQYF. The chain has TRBV30 and TRBJ2-7; D not certain. The CDR3 is made up of 13 amino acids. Germline CDR1 is GTSNPN and CDR2 is SVGIG (reference sequence). The germline V and J ends were trimmed by 1 base and 2 bases, with 9 bases remaining between them.

This clone was found once. J is TRBJ2-4 and V is TRBV18; the D gene is possibly TRBD2 (6 bases). Germline CDR1 and CDR2: KGHSH and LQKENI. Trimming pared 0 bases from V and 0 bases from J, leaving 12 bases between. This CDR3 is built from 17 residues. The CDR3 region has the DNA TGTGCCAGCTCACCACCTTCGGGAGCCCCAGCCAAAAACATTCAGTACTTC. It yields the protein CASSPPSGAPAKNIQYF.

The rearrangement uses TRBV28 and TRBJ2-4; 8 nucleotides match TRBD1. CDR1 is MDHEN and CDR2 is SYDVKM in the germline V gene. CDR3 length: 13 residues. Losses at the gene ends were 11 bases for V and 0 bases for J; bases not matched to a gene: 3. The CDR3 spells CAVQGEAKNIQYF. In DNA, the CDR3 is TGTGCCGTACAGGGGGAAGCCAAAAACATTCAGTACTTC.

The CDR3 spells CASSLGQLGHYEQYF. DNA for the CDR3: TGTGCCAGCAGTTTGGGACAGCTTGGGCACTACGAGCAGTACTTC. V and J are TRBV28 and TRBJ2-7, with 7 bases identical to TRBD1. V trimming: 3 bases; J trimming: 3 bases; junction bases outside the gene matches: 8. This CDR3 has 15 amino acids. Per the germline V gene, CDR1 is MDHEN and CDR2 is SYDVKM.

To note about this clone: Additional DNA sequences in this sample encode the identical CDR3. The chain couples TRBV5-1 to TRBJ1-5; no firm D call. CDR1 and CDR2 from the germline V gene are SGHRS and YFSETQ. This CDR3 contains 14 residues. Trimming pared 0 bases from V and 3 bases from J, leaving 7 bases between. The CDR3 is CASSLGGLNQPQHF. Written as DNA, the CDR3 is TGCGCCAGCAGCTTGGGCGGCCTCAATCAGCCCCAGCATTTT.

J is TRBJ1-1 and V is TRBV6-6; 8 bases line up with TRBD1. Germline loops: CDR1 MNHNY, CDR2 SVGAGI (reference sequence). The length of the CDR3 is 14 residues. V lost 5 bases to trimming and J lost 2 bases; unmatched junction nucleotides: 4. DNA for the CDR3: TGTGCCAGCAGTCAAACAGGGGGAAACACTGAAGCTTTCTTT. Translating it yields CASSQTGGNTEAFF.

The chain links TRBV30 to TRBJ2-1, with D uncertain. Germline CDR1 is GTSNPN and CDR2 is SVGIG (reference sequence). The length of the CDR3 is 11 residues. V lost 6 bases, J lost 7 bases, and 10 bases lay in between. The CDR3 is CACRINNEQFF. Here the CDR3 DNA reads TGTGCCTGCAGGATTAATAATGAGCAGTTCTTC. Full variable domain (rest looked up from reference TRBV30 and TRBJ2-1): SQTIHQWPATLVQPVGSPLSLECTVEGTSNPNLYWYRQAAGRGLQLLFYSVGIGQISSEVPQNLSASRPQDRQFILSSKKLLLSDSGFYLCACRINNEQFFGPGTRLTVL.

This rearrangement joins TRBV10-3 to TRBJ1-5; D may be TRBD1 (5 bases). The ends were cut back, 5 bases at V and 0 bases at J, with 8 bases in the middle. Germline lookup yields CDR1 ENHRY and CDR2 SYGVKD. The CDR3 has 14 amino acids. The DNA of the CDR3 is TGTGCCATCAGTCCGACAGATAGCAATCAGCCCCAGCATTTT. Translated: CAISPTDSNQPQHF.

The chain is built from TRBV19 and TRBJ1-5; 9 bases line up with TRBD1. The CDR3 covers 17 residues. CDR1 LNHDA and CDR2 SQIVND come from the germline V gene (reference sequence). V shed 4 bases, J shed 1 base, and the junction held 8 bases outside the gene matches. DNA of the CDR3: TGTGCCAGTAGTACTTGGGACAGGGCGTTCAGCAATCAGCCCCAGCATTTT. This translates into CASSTWDRAFSNQPQHF.

The V call is TRBV15, the J call TRBJ1-5; no clear D. The germline gives CDR1 LNHNV, CDR2 YYDKDF (reference sequence). Trimming stripped 1 base from V and 6 bases from J, with 13 bases between. This CDR3 has 15 residues. The CDR3 sequence is CATSRGGIGGQPQHF. The DNA of the CDR3 is TGTGCCACCAGCAGAGGTGGGATTGGCGGTCAGCCCCAGCATTTT. Full variable domain (missing parts from reference TRBV15 and TRBJ1-5): DAMVIQNPRYQVTQFGKPVTLSCSQTLNHNVMYWYQQKSSQAPKLLFHYYDKDFNNEADTPDNFQSRRPNTSFCFLDIRSPGLGDTAMYLCATSRGGIGGQPQHFGDGTRLSIL.